The 29 T cell receptor beta chains given below trace back to one sample, sequenced in a study of cytomegalovirus exposure and HLA in healthy donors. PCR amplification relied on 60 Vbeta primers (plus 13 Jbeta primers). Sequencing used immunoSEQ multiplex PCR; TCRdb keeps in-frame clones, though not all of them. Of roughly 130,000 clones in the sample, 88% were seen once. Material: PBMCs. The receptor source for this set is a woman in her 40s in good health and CMV-seronegative.

CDR3 residues: CATSRVSGRGGYEQYF. For the CDR3, the DNA is TGTGCCACCAGCAGAGTTAGCGGGAGGGGGGGCTACGAGCAGTACTTC. V usage is TRBV15 and J usage is TRBJ2-7; 11 nucleotides line up with TRBD2. J lost 3 bases, V lost 1 base, and 5 bases had no gene match. Per the germline V gene, CDR1 is LNHNV and CDR2 is YYDKDF (reference sequence). The length of the CDR3 is 16 residues. Drawing the rest from reference TRBV15 and TRBJ2-7, the complete variable domain is DAMVIQNPRYQVTQFGKPVTLSCSQTLNHNVMYWYQQKSSQAPKLLFHYYDKDFNNEADTPDNFQSRRPNTSFCFLDIRSPGLGDTAMYLCATSRVSGRGGYEQYFGPGTRLTVT.

The V gene is TRBV25-1, the J gene TRBJ2-7; D perhaps matches TRBD1 (6 bases). There are 13 residues in the CDR3. The V gene lost 3 bases and the J gene lost 1 base, with 7 bases spanning the gap. The germline CDR1 and CDR2 sequences are MGHDK and SYGVNS. The CDR3 loop is CASSEGASYEQYF. In nucleotides, the CDR3 is TGTGCCAGCAGTGAGGGGGCTTCCTACGAGCAGTACTTC.

This clone was found a few times. The CDR3 protein is CASSLGTSGRPGNEQFF. The CDR3 DNA reads as TGTGCCAGCAGCTTGGGGACTAGCGGGAGGCCCGGGAATGAGCAGTTCTTC. The J gene is TRBJ2-1, the V gene TRBV7-2; 15 bases map to TRBD2. The CDR3 extends over 17 amino acids. Germline lookup yields CDR1 SGHTA and CDR2 FQGNSA. V was pared by 3 bases and J by 7 bases, with 7 bases of the junction left unmatched.

On this clone: At one boundary the junction diverges from the germline segment, which might be a read error. This chain links TRBV7-9 with TRBJ1-2; 7 bases line up with TRBD1. This CDR3 spans 14 amino acids. Germline loops: CDR1 SEHNR, CDR2 FQNEAQ (reference sequence). The CDR3 nucleotides are TGTTCCAGCAGCCATACAGGGGCCGGCGGGCACTACACCTTC. Its translation: CSSSHTGAGGHYTF.

This sequence joins TRBV7-2 and TRBJ2-1, with D possibly being TRBD2 (6 bases). Between the trimmed V and J ends, which lost 3 bases and 2 bases, there was a span of 14 bases. The CDR3 length is 16 residues. In germline, CDR1 is SGHTA, CDR2 FQGNSA. CDR3 residues: CASSFLGGTTYNEQFF. CDR3 in DNA: TGTGCCAGCAGCTTTCTTGGAGGGACCACCTACAATGAGCAGTTCTTC.

The V call is TRBV5-1, the J call TRBJ2-5; possible D gene TRBD2, 6 bases. CDR3 length equals 14 residues. Germline CDR1 SGHRS, CDR2 YFSETQ. V gave up 3 bases and J gave up 2 bases, with 11 bases separating them. The CDR3 sequence is CASSSGGEQETQYF. DNA of the CDR3: TGCGCCAGCAGCTCCGGAGGGGAACAAGAGACCCAGTACTTC.

V and J are TRBV5-1 and TRBJ2-5; 8 bases are a match to TRBD2. Trimming cost V 9 bases and J 2 bases; bases outside gene matches: 12. Germline-derived CDR1 and CDR2 are SGHRS and YFSETQ. The length of the CDR3 is 15 residues. CDR3 in DNA: TGCGCCACTCAACAGGGCGGGACTAGGCAAGAGACCCAGTACTTC. Protein sequence: CATQQGGTRQETQYF. The full variable domain, completed using reference TRBV5-1 and TRBJ2-5, is KAGVTQTPRYLIKTRGQQVTLSCSPISGHRSVSWYQQTPGQGLQFLFEYFSETQRNKGNFPGRFSGRQFSNSRSEMNVSTLELGDSALYLCATQQGGTRQETQYFGPGTRLLVL.

The chain has TRBV6-5 and TRBJ1-2; 7 nucleotides align to TRBD1. Germline CDR1 reads MNHEY; CDR2 reads SVGAGI. The J segment lost 6 bases and the V segment lost 7 bases, leaving 8 bases of the junction unmatched. The CDR3 is 13 residues long. CDR3 coding DNA: TGTGCCAGCAAGTCGACAGGGCTCCATGGCTACACCTTC. Translated: CASKSTGLHGYTF.

In this sample, this clone turned up once. The chain joins TRBV6-5 to TRBJ1-5; D is unclear. There are 13 residues in the CDR3. V was trimmed by 6 bases and J by 3 bases, leaving 9 bases between them. CDR1 and CDR2 (germline): MNHEY, SVGAGI. CDR3 sequence reads: CASRAGINQPQHF. The CDR3 nucleotides are TGTGCCAGCAGAGCGGGGATCAATCAGCCCCAGCATTTT.

Worth noting for this clone: The junction does not match germline at one end; this may be a read error. This chain links TRBV7-9 with TRBJ2-2; TRBD2 agrees at 9 bases. The CDR3 length is 18 residues. Germline CDR1 reads SEHNR; CDR2 reads FQNEAQ (reference sequence). CDR3 DNA: TGTTCCAGCAGCTACACCACCGGGACTAGCCCCGACACCGGGGAGCTGTTTTTT. Its translation: CSSSYTTGTSPDTGELFF.

This CDR3 reads CASRALAGEYNEQFF. The CDR3 coding sequence is TGTGCCAGCAGGGCACTAGCGGGAGAATACAATGAGCAGTTCTTC. The V and J genes are TRBV2 and TRBJ2-1, with 11 bases lining up with TRBD2. Germline trimming cut 6 bases from V and 4 bases from J; bases unmatched to any gene: 5. This CDR3 has 15 residues. Germline values: CDR1 SNHLY, CDR2 FYNNEI.

This chain uses TRBV4-1 with TRBJ2-3; D gene unclear. Trimming cost V 0 bases and J 2 bases, with 12 bases left between them. CDR3 length equals 16 residues. The germline V gene encodes CDR1 MGHRA and CDR2 YSYEKL. The CDR3 loop is CASSQDGSEATDTQYF. CDR3 coding DNA: TGCGCCAGCAGCCAAGACGGAAGCGAGGCCACAGATACGCAGTATTTT.

The V call is TRBV6-5, the J call TRBJ1-5; 10 bases map to TRBD1. Germline loops: CDR1 MNHEY, CDR2 SVGAGI. The CDR3 runs to 15 residues. V lost 0 bases and J lost 7; bases outside the gene matches: 3. The CDR3 DNA sequence: TGTGCCAGCAGTTACTCGACAGGGGGCAGCCAGCCCCAGCATTTT. This translates into CASSYSTGGSQPQHF.

The chain joins TRBV4-2 to TRBJ2-7; 9 positions match TRBD2. Per the germline V gene, CDR1 is LGHNA and CDR2 is YNFKEQ. The junction had 1 base not matched to a gene; V was cut back by 4 bases and J by 3 bases. The CDR3 is 13 amino acids. CDR3 nucleotides: TGTGCCAGCAGCCCGACTAGCGGCTACGAGCAGTACTTC. Protein sequence: CASSPTSGYEQYF.

The chain recombines TRBV10-3 with TRBJ2-3, with no clear D. The CDR3 is 11 amino acids. V was pared by 8 bases and J by 4 bases, with 7 bases between. Germline CDR1 and CDR2: ENHRY and SYGVKD. CDR3 nucleotides: TGTGCCATCGCGATGGCAGATACGCAGTATTTT. As protein: CAIAMADTQYF.

The chain carries TRBV30 and TRBJ1-5, with a weak D call TRBD1 (5 bases). V lost 8 bases, J lost 7 bases, and 12 bases lay in between. Per germline, CDR1 GTSNPN and CDR2 SVGIG (reference sequence). This CDR3 has 11 residues. For the CDR3, the DNA is TGTGCCGGGGGGGACCGACAGCCCCAGCATTTT. As protein: CAGGDRQPQHF.

J is TRBJ2-3 and V is TRBV6-1, with D possibly matching TRBD1 (5 bases). This CDR3 is built from 18 residues. Germline V gene lookup returns CDR1 MNHNS and CDR2 SASEGT. The germline V and J ends were trimmed by 0 bases and 2 bases, with 18 bases remaining between them. The CDR3 DNA is TGTGCCAGCAGTGAAGCTGCCCCAAAGGGGTGGGCCACAGATACGCAGTATTTT. Encoded protein: CASSEAAPKGWATDTQYF.

V usage is TRBV2 and J usage is TRBJ1-5; D not resolved. Trimming took off 1 base at V and 0 bases at J, with 7 bases between the two ends. Germline V lookup: CDR1 SNHLY, CDR2 FYNNEI. The CDR3 has 15 amino acids. As DNA, the CDR3 is TGTGCCAGCAGTGAAGGGGGAGGTAGCAATCAGCCCCAGCATTTT. Protein product: CASSEGGGSNQPQHF.

The CDR3 protein is CASSSTGGLGGELFF. Written as DNA, the CDR3 is TGTGCCAGCAGCTCCACGGGGGGGTTGGGCGGGGAGCTGTTTTTT. The chain combines TRBV11-3 with TRBJ2-2, with TRBD2 matching over 8 bases. The ends lost 4 bases at V and 7 bases at J; junction bases unmatched: 8. Germline loops: CDR1 SGHNT, CDR2 YENEEA. The CDR3 loop spans 15 amino acids.

V gene TRBV30 combines with J gene TRBJ1-1, with 7 nucleotides matching TRBD1. There are 14 residues in the CDR3. Trimming removed 4 bases from V and 3 bases from J; junction bases left unmatched: 8. Germline values: CDR1 GTSNPN, CDR2 SVGIG (reference sequence). In DNA, the CDR3 is TGTGCCTGGACCCAGACAGGGTCAGACACTGAAGCTTTCTTT. This codes for CAWTQTGSDTEAFF. The full variable domain, with the rest looked up from reference TRBV30 and TRBJ1-1, is SQTIHQWPATLVQPVGSPLSLECTVEGTSNPNLYWYRQAAGRGLQLLFYSVGIGQISSEVPQNLSASRPQDRQFILSSKKLLLSDSGFYLCAWTQTGSDTEAFFGQGTRLTVV.

The chain carries TRBV5-1 and TRBJ2-3; possible D gene TRBD1, 6 bases. This CDR3 is 15 amino acids long. Germline V lookup: CDR1 SGHRS, CDR2 YFSETQ. V was trimmed by 4 bases and J by 1 base, leaving 13 bases between them. This CDR3 reads CASSEVHRGTDTQYF. The CDR3 DNA reads as TGCGCCAGCAGCGAGGTCCACAGGGGCACAGATACGCAGTATTTT. The whole variable domain, remainder taken from reference TRBV5-1 and TRBJ2-3, is KAGVTQTPRYLIKTRGQQVTLSCSPISGHRSVSWYQQTPGQGLQFLFEYFSETQRNKGNFPGRFSGRQFSNSRSEMNVSTLELGDSALYLCASSEVHRGTDTQYFGPGTRLTVL.

The rearrangement uses TRBV2 and TRBJ2-1; 7 nucleotides line up with TRBD1. The CDR3 contains 15 residues. The junction had 9 bases not matched to a gene; V was cut back by 6 bases and J by 4 bases. Germline V lookup: CDR1 SNHLY, CDR2 FYNNEI. CDR3 nucleotides: TGTGCCAGCAGCCCCTCCCGGGACAGTTACAATGAGCAGTTCTTC. This translates into CASSPSRDSYNEQFF.

The chain has TRBV7-6 and TRBJ2-7, with 10 positions matching TRBD1. Losses at the gene ends were 4 bases for V and 0 bases for J; bases not matched to a gene: 6. Germline V gives CDR1 SGHVS, CDR2 FNYEAQ. CDR3 length equals 16 residues. For the CDR3, the DNA is TGTGCCAGCAGCTCGGACAGGGGGGAGAGCTCCTACGAGCAGTACTTC. The encoded protein is CASSSDRGESSYEQYF.

The chain has TRBV5-4 and TRBJ2-1, with D possibly TRBD1 on 6 matching bases. This CDR3 has 14 residues. The germline V and J ends were trimmed by 5 bases and 3 bases, with 12 bases remaining between them. The germline gives CDR1 SGHNT, CDR2 YYREEE (reference sequence). The CDR3, as DNA: TGTGCCAGCAGTCCTAGGACAGACTACAATGAGCAGTTCTTC. Translation gives CASSPRTDYNEQFF.

The chain is built from TRBV6-5 and TRBJ2-7; D is uncertain. The ends were cut back, 6 bases at V and 2 bases at J, with 17 bases in the middle. The V gene's germline CDR1 is MNHEY and CDR2 SVGAGI. The CDR3 covers 15 residues. CDR3 nucleotides: TGTGCCAGCAGGTTTACCGTCGCGGCGCCCTACGAGCAGTACTTC. Protein product: CASRFTVAAPYEQYF.

In this sample, this clone turned up once. The chain couples TRBV5-1 to TRBJ2-6; 7 bases fit TRBD2. Germline V gene data show CDR1 as SGHRS and CDR2 as YFSETQ. CDR3 size: 17 residues. V lost 2 bases to trimming and J lost 2 bases; unmatched junction nucleotides: 7. The CDR3 nucleotides read TGCGCCAGCAGCTTTGCGGCTACTAGCGCTGGGGCCAACGTCCTGACTTTC. Translating gives CASSFAATSAGANVLTF. Combining the CDR3 with reference TRBV5-1 and TRBJ2-6 gives the whole variable domain KAGVTQTPRYLIKTRGQQVTLSCSPISGHRSVSWYQQTPGQGLQFLFEYFSETQRNKGNFPGRFSGRQFSNSRSEMNVSTLELGDSALYLCASSFAATSAGANVLTFGAGSRLTVL.

The rearrangement uses TRBV19 and TRBJ2-6, with D tentatively TRBD2 (6 bases). The germline CDR1 and CDR2 sequences are LNHDA and SQIVND (reference sequence). V lost 3 bases to trimming and J lost 2 bases, with 11 bases between them. This CDR3 is 16 amino acids long. CDR3 residues: CASSMGTRPGANVLTF. The CDR3 nucleotides are TGTGCCAGTAGTATGGGGACTCGCCCTGGGGCCAACGTCCTGACTTTC.

CDR3 in amino acids: CASSLSQLKETQYF. The CDR3 bases are TGCGCCAGCAGCTTGTCACAGCTTAAAGAGACCCAGTACTTC. V and J are TRBV5-1 and TRBJ2-5, with D hard to call. V lost 1 base to trimming and J lost 3 bases, with 10 bases between them. The CDR3 is 14 amino acids. The V gene's germline CDR1 is SGHRS and CDR2 YFSETQ.

CDR3 in amino acids: CASSLGTGRETQYF. The CDR3 coding sequence is TGTGCCAGCAGCTTGGGGACAGGCCGGGAGACCCAGTACTTC. V is TRBV5-8 and J is TRBJ2-5; 7 bases agree with TRBD1. The V gene's germline CDR1 is SGHTS and CDR2 YDEGEE. Germline trimming cut 0 bases from V and 5 bases from J; bases unmatched to any gene: 4. CDR3 length: 14 residues.